This T cell receptor beta chain was captured in a study of early T cells in non-severe SARS-CoV-2 infection. Germline assignment: CDR1 SGHRS and CDR2 YFSETQ. Losses at the gene ends were 3 bases for V and 1 base for J; bases not matched to a gene: 4. The length of the CDR3 is 18 residues. TCRdb called the 5' RACE reads again in MiXCR, with one record for every CDR3 protein. The profile shows 65,000 to 95,000 distinct CDR3 sequences, approximately 16% of them singletons. The chain combines TRBV5-1 with TRBJ2-2; TRBD2 matches at 15 bases. Sequenced material: whole blood. This TCR derives from an adult who was a healthcare worker with PCR-confirmed SARS-CoV-2 infection or an uninfected control (not recorded which). The CDR3 sequence is CASSSGLAGGQNTGELFF. The CDR3 nucleotides are TGCGCCAGCAGCTCGGGACTAGCGGGGGGCCAGAACACCGGGGAGCTGTTTTTT. Drawing the rest from reference TRBV5-1 and TRBJ2-2, the complete variable domain is KAGVTQTPRYLIKTRGQQVTLSCSPISGHRSVSWYQQTPGQGLQFLFEYFSETQRNKGNFPGRFSGRQFSNSRSEMNVSTLELGDSALYLCASSSGLAGGQNTGELFFGEGSRLTVL.